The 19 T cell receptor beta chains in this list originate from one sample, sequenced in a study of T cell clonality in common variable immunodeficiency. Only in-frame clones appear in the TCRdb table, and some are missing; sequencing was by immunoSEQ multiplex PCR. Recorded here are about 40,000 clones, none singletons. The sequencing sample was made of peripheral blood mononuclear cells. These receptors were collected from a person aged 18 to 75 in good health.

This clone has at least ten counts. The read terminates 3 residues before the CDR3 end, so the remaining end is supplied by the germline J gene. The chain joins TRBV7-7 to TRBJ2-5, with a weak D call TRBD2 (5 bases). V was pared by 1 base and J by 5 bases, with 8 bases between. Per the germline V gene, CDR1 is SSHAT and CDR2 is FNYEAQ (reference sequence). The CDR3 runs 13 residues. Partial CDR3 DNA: TGTGCCAGCAGCTTAGTACAGCGGGAGACC. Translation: CASSLVQRET. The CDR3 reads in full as CASSLVQRETQYF.

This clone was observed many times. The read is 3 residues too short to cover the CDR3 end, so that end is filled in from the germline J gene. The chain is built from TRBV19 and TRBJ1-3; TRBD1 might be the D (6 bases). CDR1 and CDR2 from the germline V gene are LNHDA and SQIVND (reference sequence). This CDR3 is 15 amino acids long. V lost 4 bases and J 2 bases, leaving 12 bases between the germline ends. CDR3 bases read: TGTGCCAGTAGTACACCCACAGGGACTGGAAACACC. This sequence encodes CASSTPTGTGNT. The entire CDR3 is CASSTPTGTGNTIYF.

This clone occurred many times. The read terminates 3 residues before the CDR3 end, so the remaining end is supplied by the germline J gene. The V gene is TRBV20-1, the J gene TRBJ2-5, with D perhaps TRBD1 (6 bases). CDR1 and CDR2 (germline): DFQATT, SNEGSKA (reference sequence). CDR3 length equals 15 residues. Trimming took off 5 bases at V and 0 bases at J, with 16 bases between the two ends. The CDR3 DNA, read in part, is TGCAGTGCTGGGCCCTATACAGGGTACCAAGAGACC. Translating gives CSAGPYTGYQET. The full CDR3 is CSAGPYTGYQETQYF.

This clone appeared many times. The DNA read from the CDR3 is TGTGCCAGCAGTGAAGATTCGACAGGGGGGTTCTATGGC. It encodes CASSEDSTGGFYG. The whole CDR3 sequence reads CASSEDSTGGFYGYTF. J is TRBJ1-2 and V is TRBV2; TRBD1 matches at 9 bases. Coverage ceases 3 residues before the CDR3 finishes, and the germline J gene fills in the end. Losses at the gene ends were 1 base for V and 4 bases for J; bases not matched to a gene: 7. Germline V lookup: CDR1 SNHLY, CDR2 FYNNEI. The CDR3 contains 16 residues. The full variable domain, with the rest looked up from reference TRBV2 and TRBJ1-2, is EPEVTQTPSHQVTQMGQEVILRCVPISNHLYFYWYRQILGQKVEFLVSFYNNEISEKSEIFDDQFSVERPDGSNFTLKIRSTKLEDSAMYFCASSEDSTGGFYGYTFGSGTRLTVV.

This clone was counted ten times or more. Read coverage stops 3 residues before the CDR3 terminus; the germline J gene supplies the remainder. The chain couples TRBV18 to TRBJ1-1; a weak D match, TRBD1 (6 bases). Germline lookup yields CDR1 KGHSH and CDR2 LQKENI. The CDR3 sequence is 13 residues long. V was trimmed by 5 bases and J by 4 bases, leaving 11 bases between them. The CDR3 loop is CASSRGGGTEAFF. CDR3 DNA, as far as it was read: TGTGCCAGCTCAAGGGGGGGCGGCACTGAA.

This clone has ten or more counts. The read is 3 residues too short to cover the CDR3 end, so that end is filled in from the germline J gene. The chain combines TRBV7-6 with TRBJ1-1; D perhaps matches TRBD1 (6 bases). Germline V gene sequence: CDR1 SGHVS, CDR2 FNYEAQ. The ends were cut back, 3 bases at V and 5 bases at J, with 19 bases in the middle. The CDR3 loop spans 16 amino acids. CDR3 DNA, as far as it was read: TGTGCCAGCAGCTTGTGGGTAGGGGGTTTGAGAACTGAA. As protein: CASSLWVGGLRTE. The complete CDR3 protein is CASSLWVGGLRTEAFF.

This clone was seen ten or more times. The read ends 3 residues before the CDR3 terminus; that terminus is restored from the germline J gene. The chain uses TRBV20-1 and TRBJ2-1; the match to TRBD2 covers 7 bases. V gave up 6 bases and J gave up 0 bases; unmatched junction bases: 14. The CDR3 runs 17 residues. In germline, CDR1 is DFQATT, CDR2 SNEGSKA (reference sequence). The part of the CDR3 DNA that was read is TGCAGTGCAGCTCGCGGGAGTGCTACGAGCTCCTACAATGAG. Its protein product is CSAARGSATSSYNE. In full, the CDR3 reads CSAARGSATSSYNEQFF.

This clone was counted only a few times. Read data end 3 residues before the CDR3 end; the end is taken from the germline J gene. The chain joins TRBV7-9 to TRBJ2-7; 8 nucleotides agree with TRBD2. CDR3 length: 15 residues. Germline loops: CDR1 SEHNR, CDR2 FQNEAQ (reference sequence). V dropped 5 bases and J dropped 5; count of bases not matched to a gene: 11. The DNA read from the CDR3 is TGTGCCAGCAGCCCCCTCGACAGCGGGAGTCACGAG. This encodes CASSPLDSGSHE. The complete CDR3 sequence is CASSPLDSGSHEQYF.

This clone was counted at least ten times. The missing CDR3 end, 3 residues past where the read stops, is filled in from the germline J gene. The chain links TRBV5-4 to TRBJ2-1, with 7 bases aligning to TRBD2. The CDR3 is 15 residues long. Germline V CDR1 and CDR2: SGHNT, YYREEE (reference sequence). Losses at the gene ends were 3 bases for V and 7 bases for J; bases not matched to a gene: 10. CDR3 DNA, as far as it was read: TGTGCCAGCAGCTCCAGCGGGGAAGTTGGTAATGAG. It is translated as CASSSSGEVGNE. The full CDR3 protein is CASSSSGEVGNEQFF.

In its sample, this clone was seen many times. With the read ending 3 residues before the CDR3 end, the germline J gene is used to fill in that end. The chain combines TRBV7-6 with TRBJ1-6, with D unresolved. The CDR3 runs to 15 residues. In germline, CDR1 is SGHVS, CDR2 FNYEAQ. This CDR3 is CASSLAAGRSPALHF. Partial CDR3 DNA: TGTGCCAGCAGCTTAGCGGCAGGCCGGAGTCCGGCC.

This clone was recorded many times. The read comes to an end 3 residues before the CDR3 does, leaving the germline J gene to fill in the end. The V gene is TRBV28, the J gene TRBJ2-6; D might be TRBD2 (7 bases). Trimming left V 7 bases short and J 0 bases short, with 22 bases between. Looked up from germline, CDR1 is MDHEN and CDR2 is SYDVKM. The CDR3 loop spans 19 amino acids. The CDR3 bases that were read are TGTGCCAGCATTTCGGGGGGCTTGGTTCCCACCTCTGGGGCCAACGTC. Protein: CASISGGLVPTSGANV. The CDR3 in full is CASISGGLVPTSGANVLTF.

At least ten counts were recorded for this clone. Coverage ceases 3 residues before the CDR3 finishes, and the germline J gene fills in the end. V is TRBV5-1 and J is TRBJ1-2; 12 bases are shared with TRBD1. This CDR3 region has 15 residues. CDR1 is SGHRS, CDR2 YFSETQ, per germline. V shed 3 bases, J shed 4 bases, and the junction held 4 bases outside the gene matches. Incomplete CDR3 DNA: TGCGCCAGCAGCTCCGGGACAGGGGGCCTCTATGGC. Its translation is CASSSGTGGLYG. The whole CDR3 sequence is CASSSGTGGLYGYTF.

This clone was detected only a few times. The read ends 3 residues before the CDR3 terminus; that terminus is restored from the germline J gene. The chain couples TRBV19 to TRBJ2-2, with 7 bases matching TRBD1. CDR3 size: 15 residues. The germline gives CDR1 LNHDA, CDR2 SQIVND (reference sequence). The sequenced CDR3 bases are TGTGCCAGTAATGCAGGGGGATTGGTAGGAGAAAAG. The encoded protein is CASNAGGLVGEK. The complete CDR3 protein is CASNAGGLVGEKLFF.

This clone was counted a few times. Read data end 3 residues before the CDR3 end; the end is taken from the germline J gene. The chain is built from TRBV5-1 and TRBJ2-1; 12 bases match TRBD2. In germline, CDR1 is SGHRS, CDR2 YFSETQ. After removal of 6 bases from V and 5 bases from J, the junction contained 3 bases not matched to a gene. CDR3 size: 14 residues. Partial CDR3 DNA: TGCGCCAGCAACCCTAGCGGGGGGGACAATGAG. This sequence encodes CASNPSGGDNE. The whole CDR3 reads CASNPSGGDNEQFF.

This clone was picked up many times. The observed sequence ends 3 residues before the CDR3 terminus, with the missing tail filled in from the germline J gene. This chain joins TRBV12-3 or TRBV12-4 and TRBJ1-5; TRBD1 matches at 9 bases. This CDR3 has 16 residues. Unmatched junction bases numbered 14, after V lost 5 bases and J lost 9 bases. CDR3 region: CASSPGTGLRPLPQHF. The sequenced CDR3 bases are TGTGCCAGCAGTCCCGGGACAGGGTTACGGCCTTTGCCC.

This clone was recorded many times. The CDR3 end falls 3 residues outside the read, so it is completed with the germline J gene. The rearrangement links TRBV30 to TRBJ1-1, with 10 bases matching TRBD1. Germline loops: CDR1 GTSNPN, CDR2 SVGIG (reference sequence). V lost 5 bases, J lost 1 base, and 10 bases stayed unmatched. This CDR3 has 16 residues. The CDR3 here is CAWRTGGHGRNTEAFF. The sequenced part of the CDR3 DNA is TGTGCCTGGCGGACAGGGGGACATGGAAGGAACACTGAA.

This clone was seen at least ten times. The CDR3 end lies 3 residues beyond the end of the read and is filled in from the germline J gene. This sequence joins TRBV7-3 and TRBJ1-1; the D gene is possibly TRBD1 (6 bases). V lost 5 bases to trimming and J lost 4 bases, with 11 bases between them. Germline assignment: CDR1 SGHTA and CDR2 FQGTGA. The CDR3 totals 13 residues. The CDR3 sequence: CASSVGGSTEAFF. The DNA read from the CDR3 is TGTGCCAGCAGCGTTGGGGGCTCCACTGAA.

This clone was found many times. The CDR3 bases that were read are TGTGCTAGGAGGGCGAATAGTGGCAATCAGCCC. This gives the protein CARRANSGNQP. The CDR3 in full is CARRANSGNQPQHF. This chain links TRBV12-5 with TRBJ1-5; D is uncertain. Coverage ceases 3 residues before the CDR3 finishes, and the germline J gene fills in the end. The germline V gene encodes CDR1 LGHNT and CDR2 FRNRAP. Trimming cost V 9 bases and J 2 bases, with 14 bases left between them. The CDR3 has 14 residues.

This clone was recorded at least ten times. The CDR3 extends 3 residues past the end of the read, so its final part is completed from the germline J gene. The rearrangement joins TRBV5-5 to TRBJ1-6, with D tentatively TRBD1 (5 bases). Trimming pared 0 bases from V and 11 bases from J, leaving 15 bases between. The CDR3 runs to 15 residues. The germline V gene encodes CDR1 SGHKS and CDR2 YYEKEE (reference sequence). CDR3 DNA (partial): TGTGCCAGCAGCTTGGAACGGCTGGGGGGTGCACCC. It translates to CASSLERLGGAP. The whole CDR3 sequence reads CASSLERLGGAPLHF.